The clone carrying this T cell receptor beta chain was picked up a small number of times. This sample stems from a study of T cell changes during pregnancy in multiple sclerosis. The CDR3 totals 16 residues. Germline V gene sequence: CDR1 SEHNR, CDR2 FQNEAQ (reference sequence). Unmatched junction bases numbered 9, after V lost 4 bases and J lost 6 bases. The table came from immunoSEQ multiplex PCR; TCRdb's copy has only in-frame clones and leaves some out. The table lists fewer than 90,000 clones, 85% to 95% of them singletons. The sequenced sample was peripheral blood, obtained in the third trimester of pregnancy. The rearrangement links TRBV7-9 to TRBJ2-7; 13 nucleotides match TRBD2. The clonotype comes from a female donor with multiple sclerosis, enrolled in a pregnancy study. The CDR3 loop is CASSSHRTSGSGEQYF. DNA of the CDR3: TGTGCCAGCAGCTCCCACAGGACTAGCGGGAGCGGCGAGCAGTACTTC.